This T cell receptor beta chain was obtained from a study of cytomegalovirus exposure and HLA in healthy donors. Study conclusions and caveats: A later analysis by the authors found several of the most significant clusters apparently linked to common viral pathogens. An analysis that was carried out later associated 15,000 to 20,000 TCR beta sequences with HLA alleles at 0.05 false discovery rate. Available immune exposure information covered CMV serostatus only. Among TCR beta chains of equal frequency, HLA-associated ones were more clonally expanded in a later analysis.

CDR3 size: 20 residues. The J segment lost 3 bases and the V segment lost 1 base, leaving 20 bases of the junction unmatched. The germline gives CDR1 ENHRY, CDR2 SYGVKD. Vbeta (60) and Jbeta (13) primers were used in the PCR. This table comes from immunoSEQ multiplex PCR, and its TCRdb copy is limited to in-frame clones, with some not included. The sample records approximately 71,000 clones, around 72% being singletons. As to this clone: Its antigen is still unknown.

This receptor was obtained from a woman in her 40s in good health and CMV-seropositive. V and J are TRBV10-3 and TRBJ1-2; TRBD1 aligns across 7 bases. The material sequenced was PBMCs. The DNA of the CDR3 is TGTGCCATCAGTGAGTTAAATGCCAAGACCCGGGACAGACTCTACTATGGCTACACCTTC. This gives the protein CAISELNAKTRDRLYYGYTF.